A selection of T cell receptor beta chains follows, all from one sample in a study of tumor-infiltrating lymphocytes in oesophageal squamous cell carcinoma. MiXCR was run by TCRdb on the PCR reads, yielding one entry per CDR3 protein. The sample yields over 20,000 distinct CDR3 sequences, roughly two fifths seen once. Sample: esophageal tumor tissue. These receptors all come from a male donor with esophageal squamous cell carcinoma. CDR3s include the opening cysteine and the closing phenylalanine or tryptophan. D genes are given only for firm matches. Expanded clones are given a class, and other clones once, few, many or no size at all.

few,TRBV19,-,TRBJ2-1,TGTGCCAGTAGTATGGGACTTTGGGGGTGGGATGAGCAGTTCTTC,CASSMGLWGWDEQFF
-,TRBV19,-,TRBJ1-5,TGTGCCAGTAGTATTGGGGGGGGGAAAACTCAGCCCCAGCATTTT,CASSIGGGKTQPQHF
many,TRBV2,-,TRBJ1-5,TGTGCCAGCAGTGAAGCCGGCCAGCCTCAGCCCCAGCATTTT,CASSEAGQPQPQHF
many,TRBV10-3,TRBD2,TRBJ2-3,TGTGCCATCGGGACTAGCGACACAGATACGCAGTATTTT,CAIGTSDTDTQYF
-,TRBV7-2,TRBD1,TRBJ2-2,TGTGCCAGCAGCTGGGGACAGGGGGGTACCGGGGAGCTGTTTTTT,CASSWGQGGTGELFF
many,TRBV6-1,TRBD1,TRBJ2-5,TGTGCCAGCAGAGGGACAGCCCAAGAGACCCAGTACTTC,CASRGTAQETQYF
many,TRBV5-8,TRBD1,TRBJ1-5,TGTGCCAGCAGCTTAGCGGGACAGTACAATCAGCCCCAGCATTTT,CASSLAGQYNQPQHF
-,TRBV6-2/TRBV6-3,TRBD2,TRBJ2-4,TGTGCCAGCAGTTACGGTCTAGCGGGGGGGCCGGTCAAAAACATTCAGTACTTC,CASSYGLAGGPVKNIQYF
many,TRBV11-2,-,TRBJ2-6,TGTGCCAGCAGCTTATCAACGGGGACACCTCTCTCTGGGGCCAACGTCCTGACTTTC,CASSLSTGTPLSGANVLTF
-,TRBV27,TRBD2,TRBJ2-1,TGTGCCAGCAGTCCAACTAGCGGGAGTCGGTACAATGAGCAGCTCTTC,CASSPTSGSRYNEQLF
many,TRBV2,-,TRBJ2-5,TGTGCCAGCAGGGAGCAAGAGACCCAGTACTTC,CASREQETQYF
few,TRBV2,TRBD1,TRBJ1-5,TGTGCCAGCAGGAAAGACAGGGAATGGTATCAGCCCCAGCATTTT,CASRKDREWYQPQHF
-,TRBV7-2,-,TRBJ2-7,TGTGCCAGCAGCTTAGACGGGACTCTCGACGAGCAGTACTTC,CASSLDGTLDEQYF
-,TRBV5-1,TRBD2,TRBJ2-5,TGCGCCAGCATGGTAGCGGGAGGGGAGACCCAGTACTTC,CASMVAGGETQYF
-,TRBV6-1,-,TRBJ1-2,TGTGCCAGCAGTGAAGCGAATAACTATGGCTACACCTTC,CASSEANNYGYTF
many,TRBV5-8,TRBD2,TRBJ2-1,TGTGCCAGCAGCTTGTACCCGCTAGCGGGATACTACAATGAGCAGTTCTTC,CASSLYPLAGYYNEQFF
-,TRBV18,TRBD2,TRBJ2-5,TGTGCCAGCTCACCAAGGCTAGCGGGAGAACATGAGCAGTACTTC,CASSPRLAGEHEQYF
-,TRBV7-3,-,TRBJ2-5,TGTGCCAGCAGCTTAACCCCAGGGCCCGGGGAGCTGTACTTC,CASSLTPGPGELYF
many,TRBV5-1,-,TRBJ2-5,TGCGCCAGCTTCGGAGGGGCCCAAGAGACCCAGTACTTC,CASFGGAQETQYF
many,TRBV5-1,-,TRBJ1-6,TGCGCCAGCAGCTTGGGGACAGTTCGGAATAATTCACCCCTCCACTTT,CASSLGTVRNNSPLHF
many,TRBV6-1,TRBD1,TRBJ2-1,TGTGCCAGCAGACAACGACAGGGGGGGAATGAGCAGTTCTTC,CASRQRQGGNEQFF
once,TRBV7-6,-,TRBJ2-3,TGTGCCAGCAGCTTAATGGGCACCCCCACAGATACGCAGTATTTT,CASSLMGTPTDTQYF
many,TRBV5-5,-,TRBJ2-5,TGTGCCAGCAGCTTGCGGCAGGAGCTGATGGAGACCCAGTACTTC,CASSLRQELMETQYF
few,TRBV7-8,-,TRBJ2-1,TGTGCCAGCAGCTTTTCACAGAACAATGAGCAGTTCTTC,CASSFSQNNEQFF
few,TRBV3-1,-,TRBJ1-3,TGTGCTACGAGGACAGCCGACACCATATATTTT,CATRTADTIYF
-,TRBV29-1,-,TRBJ2-5,TGCAGCGTTGAGGTCAGGCAAGAGACCCAGTACTTC,CSVEVRQETQYF